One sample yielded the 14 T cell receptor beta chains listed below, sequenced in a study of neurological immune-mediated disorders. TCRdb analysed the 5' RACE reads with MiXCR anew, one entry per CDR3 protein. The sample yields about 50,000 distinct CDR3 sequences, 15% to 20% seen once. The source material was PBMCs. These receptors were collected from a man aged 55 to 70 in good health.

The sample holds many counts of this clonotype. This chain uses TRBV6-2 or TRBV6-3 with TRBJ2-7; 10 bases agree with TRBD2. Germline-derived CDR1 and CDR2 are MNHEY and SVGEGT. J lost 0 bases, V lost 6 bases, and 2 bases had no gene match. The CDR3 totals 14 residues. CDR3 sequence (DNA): TGTGCCAGCAGACGGACTAGCGGCTCCTACGAGCAGTACTTC. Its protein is CASRRTSGSYEQYF.

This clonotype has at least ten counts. CDR3 sequence reads: CSVDVLSTDTQYF. Here the CDR3 DNA reads TGCAGCGTTGATGTTCTCAGCACAGATACGCAGTATTTT. V is TRBV29-1 and J is TRBJ2-3; D unresolved. Trimming took 3 bases from V and 0 from J, leaving 7 bases between them. Germline V gene data show CDR1 as SQVTM and CDR2 as ANQGSEA. The CDR3 contains 13 residues.

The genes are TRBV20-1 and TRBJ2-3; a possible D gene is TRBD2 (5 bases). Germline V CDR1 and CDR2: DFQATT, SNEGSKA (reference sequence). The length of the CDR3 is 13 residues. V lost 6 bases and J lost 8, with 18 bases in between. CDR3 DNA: TGCAGTGCCCTCATGGGGAGCGCGGGTACGCAGTATTTT. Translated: CSALMGSAGTQYF.

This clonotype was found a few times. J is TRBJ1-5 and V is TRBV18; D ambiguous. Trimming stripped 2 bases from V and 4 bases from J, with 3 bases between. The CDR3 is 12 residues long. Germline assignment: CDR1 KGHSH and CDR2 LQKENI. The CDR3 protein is CASSPENQPQHF. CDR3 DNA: TGTGCCAGCTCACCAGAGAATCAGCCCCAGCATTTT.

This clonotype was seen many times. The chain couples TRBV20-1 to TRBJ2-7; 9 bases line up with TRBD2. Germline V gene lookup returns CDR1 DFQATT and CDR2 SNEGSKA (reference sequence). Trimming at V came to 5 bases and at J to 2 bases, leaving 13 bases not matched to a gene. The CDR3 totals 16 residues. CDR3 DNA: TGCAGTGCTTCCCCTAGGGGAGCGGGAGGACCCTACGAGCAGTACTTC. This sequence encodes CSASPRGAGGPYEQYF.

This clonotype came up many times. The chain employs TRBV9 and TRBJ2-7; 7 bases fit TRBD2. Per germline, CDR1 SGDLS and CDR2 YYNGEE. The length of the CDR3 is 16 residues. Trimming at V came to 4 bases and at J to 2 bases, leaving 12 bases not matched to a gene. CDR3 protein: CASSPRGSGSTYEQYF. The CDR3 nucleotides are TGTGCCAGCAGCCCCCGCGGTAGCGGGTCGACCTACGAGCAGTACTTC.

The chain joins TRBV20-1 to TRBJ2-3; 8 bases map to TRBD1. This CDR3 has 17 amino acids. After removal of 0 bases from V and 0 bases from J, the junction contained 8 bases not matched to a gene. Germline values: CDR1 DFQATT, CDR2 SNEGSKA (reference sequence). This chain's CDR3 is CSARDRHRTGSTDTQYF. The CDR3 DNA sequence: TGCAGTGCTAGAGATCGGCATAGGACAGGGAGCACAGATACGCAGTATTTT.

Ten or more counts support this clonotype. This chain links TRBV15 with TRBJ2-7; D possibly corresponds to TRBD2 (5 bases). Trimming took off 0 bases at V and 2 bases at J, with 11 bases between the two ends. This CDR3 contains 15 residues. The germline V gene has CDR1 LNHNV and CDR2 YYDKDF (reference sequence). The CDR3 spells CATSREAGSAYEQYF. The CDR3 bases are TGTGCCACCAGCAGAGAGGCGGGCTCCGCCTACGAGCAGTACTTC.

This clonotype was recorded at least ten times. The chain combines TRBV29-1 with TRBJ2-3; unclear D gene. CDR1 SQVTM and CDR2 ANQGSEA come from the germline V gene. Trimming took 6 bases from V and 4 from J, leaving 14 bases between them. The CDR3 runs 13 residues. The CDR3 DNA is TGCAGCGTGGACGTCGAGGTTGCAGATACGCAGTATTTT. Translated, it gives CSVDVEVADTQYF.

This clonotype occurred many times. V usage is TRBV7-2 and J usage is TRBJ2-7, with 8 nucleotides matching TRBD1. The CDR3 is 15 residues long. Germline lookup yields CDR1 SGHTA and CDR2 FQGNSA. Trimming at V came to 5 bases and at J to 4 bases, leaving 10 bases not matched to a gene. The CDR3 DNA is TGTGCCAGCAGCAGTAACTCAGGGGGCCAATACGAGCAGTACTTC. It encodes CASSSNSGGQYEQYF.

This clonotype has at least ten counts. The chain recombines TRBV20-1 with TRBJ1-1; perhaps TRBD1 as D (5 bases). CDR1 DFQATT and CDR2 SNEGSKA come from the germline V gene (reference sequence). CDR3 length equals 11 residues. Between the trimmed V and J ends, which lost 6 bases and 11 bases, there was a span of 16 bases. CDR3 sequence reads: CSATRDVDAFF. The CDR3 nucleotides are TGCAGTGCCACCCGGGACGTGGATGCTTTCTTT.

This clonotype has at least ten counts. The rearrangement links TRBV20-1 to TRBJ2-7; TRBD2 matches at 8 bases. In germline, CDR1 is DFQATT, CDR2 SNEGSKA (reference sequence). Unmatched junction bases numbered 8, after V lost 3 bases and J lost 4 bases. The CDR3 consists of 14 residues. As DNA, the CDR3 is TGCAGTGCTAGCGCGGCGGGAGGTGGTTACGAGCAGTACTTC. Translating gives CSASAAGGGYEQYF.

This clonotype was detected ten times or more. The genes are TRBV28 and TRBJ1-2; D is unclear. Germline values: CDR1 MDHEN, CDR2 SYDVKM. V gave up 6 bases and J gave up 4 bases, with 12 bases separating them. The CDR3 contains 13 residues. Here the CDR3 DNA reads TGTGCCAGCAGCCTAAGGGATTCCTATGGCTACACCTTC. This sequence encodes CASSLRDSYGYTF.

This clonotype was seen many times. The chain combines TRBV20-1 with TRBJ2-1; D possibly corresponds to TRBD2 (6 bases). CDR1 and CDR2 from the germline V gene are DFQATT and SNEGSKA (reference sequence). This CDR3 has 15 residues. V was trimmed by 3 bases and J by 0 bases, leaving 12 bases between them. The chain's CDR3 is CSARAGPSSYNEQFF. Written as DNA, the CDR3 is TGCAGTGCTAGGGCGGGACCTAGCTCCTACAATGAGCAGTTCTTC.